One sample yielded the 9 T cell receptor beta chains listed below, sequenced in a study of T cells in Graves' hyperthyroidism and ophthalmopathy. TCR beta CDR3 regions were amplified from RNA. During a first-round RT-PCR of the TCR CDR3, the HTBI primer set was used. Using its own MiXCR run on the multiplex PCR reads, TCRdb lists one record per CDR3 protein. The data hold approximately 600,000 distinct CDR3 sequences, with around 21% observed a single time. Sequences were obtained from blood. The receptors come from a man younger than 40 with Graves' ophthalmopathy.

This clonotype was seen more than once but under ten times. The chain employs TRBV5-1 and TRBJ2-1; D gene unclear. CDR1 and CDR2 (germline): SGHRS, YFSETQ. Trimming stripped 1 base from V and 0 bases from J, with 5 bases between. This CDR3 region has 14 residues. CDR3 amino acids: CASSLISSYNEQFF. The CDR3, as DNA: TGCGCCAGCAGCTTGATTAGCTCCTACAATGAGCAGTTCTTC.

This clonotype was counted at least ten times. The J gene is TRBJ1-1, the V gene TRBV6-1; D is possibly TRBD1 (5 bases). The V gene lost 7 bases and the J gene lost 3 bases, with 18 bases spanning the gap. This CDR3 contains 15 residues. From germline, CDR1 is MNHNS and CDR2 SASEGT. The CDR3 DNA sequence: TGTGCCAGCAACCCGAGGGCAGGGACCTACACTGAAGCTTTCTTT. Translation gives CASNPRAGTYTEAFF.

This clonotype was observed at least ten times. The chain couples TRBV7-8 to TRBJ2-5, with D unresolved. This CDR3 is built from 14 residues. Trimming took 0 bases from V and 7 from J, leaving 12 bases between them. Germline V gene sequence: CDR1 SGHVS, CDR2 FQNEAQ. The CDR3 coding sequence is TGTGCCAGCAGCTTAGCGAACGACCGGGCGACCCAGTACTTC. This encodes CASSLANDRATQYF.

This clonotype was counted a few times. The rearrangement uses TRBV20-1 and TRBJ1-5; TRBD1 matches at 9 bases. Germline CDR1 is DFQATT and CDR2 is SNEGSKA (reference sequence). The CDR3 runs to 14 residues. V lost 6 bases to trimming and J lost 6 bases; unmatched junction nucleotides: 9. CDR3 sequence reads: CSAADRGVGQPQHF. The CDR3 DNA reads TGCAGTGCAGCCGACAGGGGGGTGGGTCAGCCCCAGCATTTT.

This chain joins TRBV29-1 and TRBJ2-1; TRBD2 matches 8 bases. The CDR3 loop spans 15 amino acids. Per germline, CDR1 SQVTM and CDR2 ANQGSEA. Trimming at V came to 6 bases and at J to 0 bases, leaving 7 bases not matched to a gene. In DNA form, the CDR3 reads TGCAGCGTCGACTCCGGGACTAGCTCCTACAATGAGCAGTTCTTC. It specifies CSVDSGTSSYNEQFF.

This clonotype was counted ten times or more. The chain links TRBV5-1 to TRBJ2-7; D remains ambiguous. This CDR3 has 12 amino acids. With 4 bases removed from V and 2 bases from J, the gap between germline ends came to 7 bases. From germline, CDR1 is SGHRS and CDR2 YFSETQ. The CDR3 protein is CASSRPPYEQYF. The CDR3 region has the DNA TGCGCCAGCAGCCGCCCACCCTACGAGCAGTACTTC.

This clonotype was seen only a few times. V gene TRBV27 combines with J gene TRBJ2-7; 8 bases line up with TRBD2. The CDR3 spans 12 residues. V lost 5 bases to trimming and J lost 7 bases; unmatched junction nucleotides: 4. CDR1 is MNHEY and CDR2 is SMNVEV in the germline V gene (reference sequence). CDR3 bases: TGTGCCAGCAGTCGCGGGAGGCGGGAGCAGTACTTC. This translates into CASSRGRREQYF.

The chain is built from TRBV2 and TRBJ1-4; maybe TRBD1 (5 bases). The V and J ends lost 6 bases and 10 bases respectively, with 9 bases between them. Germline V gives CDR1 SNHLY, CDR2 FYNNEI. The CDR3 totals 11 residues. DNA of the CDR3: TGTGCCAGCAGCCGGGGACTAAAACTGTTTTTT. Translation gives CASSRGLKLFF. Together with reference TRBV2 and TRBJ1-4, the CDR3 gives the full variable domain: EPEVTQTPSHQVTQMGQEVILRCVPISNHLYFYWYRQILGQKVEFLVSFYNNEISEKSEIFDDQFSVERPDGSNFTLKIRSTKLEDSAMYFCASSRGLKLFFGSGTQLSVL.

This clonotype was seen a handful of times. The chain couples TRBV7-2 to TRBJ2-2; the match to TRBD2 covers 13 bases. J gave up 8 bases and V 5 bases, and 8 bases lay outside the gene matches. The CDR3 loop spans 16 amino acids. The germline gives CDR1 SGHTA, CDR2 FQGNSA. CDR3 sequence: CASSPKLAGGSGELFF. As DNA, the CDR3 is TGTGCCAGCAGCCCTAAACTAGCGGGAGGGTCTGGGGAGCTGTTTTTT.